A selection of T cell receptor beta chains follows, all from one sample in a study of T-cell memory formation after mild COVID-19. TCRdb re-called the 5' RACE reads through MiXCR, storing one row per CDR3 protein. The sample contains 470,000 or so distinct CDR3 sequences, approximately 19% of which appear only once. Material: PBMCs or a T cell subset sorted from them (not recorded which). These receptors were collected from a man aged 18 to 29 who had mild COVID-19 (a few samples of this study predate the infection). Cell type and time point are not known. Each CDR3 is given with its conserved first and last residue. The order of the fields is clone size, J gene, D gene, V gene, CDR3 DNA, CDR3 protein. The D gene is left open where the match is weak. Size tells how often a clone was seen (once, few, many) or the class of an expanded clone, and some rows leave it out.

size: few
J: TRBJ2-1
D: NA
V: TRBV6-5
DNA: TGTGCCAGCAGTCTGAGGATCTACAATGAGCAGTTCTTC
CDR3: CASSLRIYNEQFF

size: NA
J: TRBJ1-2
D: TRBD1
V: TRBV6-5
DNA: TGTGCCAGCAGTTACTCACAGGGGGCCCAACTTGGCTACACCTTC
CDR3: CASSYSQGAQLGYTF

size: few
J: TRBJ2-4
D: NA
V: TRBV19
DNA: TGTGCCAGTAGTATAAGAGGGACGGGCCTTCAGTACTTC
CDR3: CASSIRGTGLQYF

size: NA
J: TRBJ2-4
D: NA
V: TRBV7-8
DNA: TGTGCCAGCAGCTTAGTTGAAAACATTCAGTACTTC
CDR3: CASSLVENIQYF

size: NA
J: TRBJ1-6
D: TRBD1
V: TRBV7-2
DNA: TGTGCCAGCACGACAGGGGTATATTCACCCCTCCACTTT
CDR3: CASTTGVYSPLHF

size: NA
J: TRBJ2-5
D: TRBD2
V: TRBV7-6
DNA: TGTGCCAGCAGCTCCGTTGGGAGGGCCGAGACCCAGTACTTC
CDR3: CASSSVGRAETQYF

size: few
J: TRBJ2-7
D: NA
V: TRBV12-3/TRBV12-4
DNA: TGTGCCAGCGGAGACAGCTCCTACGAGCAGTACTTC
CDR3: CASGDSSYEQYF

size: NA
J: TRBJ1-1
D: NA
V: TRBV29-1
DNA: TGCAGCGTTGGTACCGTACCTAACACTGAAGCTTTCTTT
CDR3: CSVGTVPNTEAFF

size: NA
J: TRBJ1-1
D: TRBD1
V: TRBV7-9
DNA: TGTGCCAGCAGCCCGGACAGGGAGGCTGAAGCTTTCTTT
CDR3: CASSPDREAEAFF

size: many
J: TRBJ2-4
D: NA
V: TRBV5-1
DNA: TGCGCCAGCAGCGATGGGGTGGTAGGAAACATTCAGTACTTC
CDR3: CASSDGVVGNIQYF

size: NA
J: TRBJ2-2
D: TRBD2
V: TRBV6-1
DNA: TGTGCCAGCAATCCCGGGAGGGCCGGGGAGCTGTTTTTT
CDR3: CASNPGRAGELFF

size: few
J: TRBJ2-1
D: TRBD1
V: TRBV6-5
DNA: TGTGCCAGCAGTTACGCCCCGGGACAGGGTAAGGATGAGCAGTTCTTC
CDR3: CASSYAPGQGKDEQFF

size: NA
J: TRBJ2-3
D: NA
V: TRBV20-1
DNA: TGCAGTGCTACTCCCTCAGGGCTGGGGAGAGATACGCAGTATTTT
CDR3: CSATPSGLGRDTQYF

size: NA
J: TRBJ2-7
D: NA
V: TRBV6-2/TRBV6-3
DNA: TGTGCCAGCAGTCACGGGACATTGTACTACGAGCAGTACTTC
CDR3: CASSHGTLYYEQYF

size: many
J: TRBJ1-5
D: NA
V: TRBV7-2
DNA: TGTGCCAGCAGCTTAGTCGGCGGGGGCAATCAGCCCCAGCATTTT
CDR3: CASSLVGGGNQPQHF

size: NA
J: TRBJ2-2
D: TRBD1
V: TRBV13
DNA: TGTGCCAGCAGCCCGCGGACAGGGGCCAACACCGGGGAGCTGTTTTTT
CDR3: CASSPRTGANTGELFF

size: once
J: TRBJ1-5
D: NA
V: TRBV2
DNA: TGTGCCAGCAGTGAAATCGGGCGTCAACAGCCCCAGCATTTT
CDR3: CASSEIGRQQPQHF

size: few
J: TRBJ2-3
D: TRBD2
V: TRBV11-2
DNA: TGTGCCAGCAGCCCGGTGGGGGGGACCACAGATACGCAGTATTTT
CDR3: CASSPVGGTTDTQYF

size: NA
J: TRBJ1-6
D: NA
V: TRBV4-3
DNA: TGCGCCAGCAGTCTGGAAGGGAAGTTTTCACCCCTCCACTTT
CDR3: CASSLEGKFSPLHF

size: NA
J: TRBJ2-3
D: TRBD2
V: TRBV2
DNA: TGTGCCAGCAGTGGCGCTAGCGGGGGTTATACGCAGTATTTT
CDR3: CASSGASGGYTQYF

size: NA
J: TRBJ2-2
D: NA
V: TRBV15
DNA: TGTGCCACCAGCAGAGCCCGGGGATCGGGCACCGGGGAGCTGTTTTTT
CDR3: CATSRARGSGTGELFF

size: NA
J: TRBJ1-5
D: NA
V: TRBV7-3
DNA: TGTGCCAGCAGCCCCCTTTCTCAGCCCCAGCATTTT
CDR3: CASSPLSQPQHF

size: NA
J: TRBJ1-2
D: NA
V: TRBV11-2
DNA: TGTGCCAGCAGCTTTATCGCTGACAGAATCGGCTACACCTTC
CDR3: CASSFIADRIGYTF

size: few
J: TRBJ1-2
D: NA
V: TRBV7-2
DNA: TGTGCCAGTGGAGTGAGGTCCTCCGGGGGCTATGGCTACACCTTC
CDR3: CASGVRSSGGYGYTF

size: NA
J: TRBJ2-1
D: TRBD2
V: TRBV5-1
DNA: TGCGCCATCAGCGCCGGGGGGACCAGTGAGCAGTTCTTC
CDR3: CAISAGGTSEQFF

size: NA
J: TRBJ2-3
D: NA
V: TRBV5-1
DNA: TGCGCCAGCACCTTTCAGGGGAGCACAGATACGCAGTATTTT
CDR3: CASTFQGSTDTQYF

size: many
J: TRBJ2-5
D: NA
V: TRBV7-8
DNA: TGTGCCAGCAGCTTAGATCGGGGGATCCAAGAGACCCAGTACTTC
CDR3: CASSLDRGIQETQYF

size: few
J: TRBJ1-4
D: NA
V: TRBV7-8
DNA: TGTGCCAGCAGCTTATCCTGGGGCGCGAGTGAAAAACTGTTTTTT
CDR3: CASSLSWGASEKLFF

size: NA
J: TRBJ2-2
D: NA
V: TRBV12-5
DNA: TGTGCTAGTGGTGCGGGACTGTCGAACACCGGGGAGCTGTTTTTT
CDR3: CASGAGLSNTGELFF

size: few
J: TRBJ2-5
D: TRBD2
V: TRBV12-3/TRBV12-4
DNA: TGTGCCAGCAGATTACGGCCTAGCGGGGGTGAGACCCAGTACTTC
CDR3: CASRLRPSGGETQYF

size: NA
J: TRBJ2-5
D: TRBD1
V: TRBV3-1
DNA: TGTGCCAGCAGCCAAGGGGACAGGGTATCCGAGACCCAGTACTTC
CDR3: CASSQGDRVSETQYF

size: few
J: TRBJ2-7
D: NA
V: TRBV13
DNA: TGTGCCAGCAGTGTTCTCGGTCCAGGAGGGGAGCAGTACTTC
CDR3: CASSVLGPGGEQYF

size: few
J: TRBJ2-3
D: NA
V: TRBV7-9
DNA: TGTGCCAGCAGCCAACCTCCCCCAGCGGCCCCAGATACGCAGTATTTT
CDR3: CASSQPPPAAPDTQYF

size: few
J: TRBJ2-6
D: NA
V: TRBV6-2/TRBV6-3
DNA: TGTGCCAGCAGTTACACGGGGGCCAACGTCCTGACTTTC
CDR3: CASSYTGANVLTF

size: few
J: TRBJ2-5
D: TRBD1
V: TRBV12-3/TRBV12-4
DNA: TGTGCCAGCAGTTTTGGGCACCACAGGGGAGAGACCCAGTACTTC
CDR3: CASSFGHHRGETQYF

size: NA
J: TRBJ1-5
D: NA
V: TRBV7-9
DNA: TGTGCCAGCAGCTTAGGTCAACAGCCCCAGCATTTT
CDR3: CASSLGQQPQHF

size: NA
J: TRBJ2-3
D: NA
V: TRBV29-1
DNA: TGCAGCGTTGAAGATCTTGGCGGCGATACGCAGTATTTT
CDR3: CSVEDLGGDTQYF

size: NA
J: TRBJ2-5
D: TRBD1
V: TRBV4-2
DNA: TGTGCCAGCAGCCAAACCTACAGGGGCCCCCAAGAGACCCAGTACTTC
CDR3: CASSQTYRGPQETQYF

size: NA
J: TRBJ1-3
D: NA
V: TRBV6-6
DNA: TGTGCCAGCACATCGAGGGACGCGAGAAACACCATATATTTT
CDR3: CASTSRDARNTIYF

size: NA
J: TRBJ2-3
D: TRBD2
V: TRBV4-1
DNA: TGCGCCAGCAGCCAAGAGTCACCGGGGGGGCCAGATACGCAGTATTTT
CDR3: CASSQESPGGPDTQYF

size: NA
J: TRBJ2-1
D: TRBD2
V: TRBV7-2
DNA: TGTGCCAGCAGCCATTCACCCCTACTAGCGGGCTCCTACAATGAGCAGTTCTTC
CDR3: CASSHSPLLAGSYNEQFF